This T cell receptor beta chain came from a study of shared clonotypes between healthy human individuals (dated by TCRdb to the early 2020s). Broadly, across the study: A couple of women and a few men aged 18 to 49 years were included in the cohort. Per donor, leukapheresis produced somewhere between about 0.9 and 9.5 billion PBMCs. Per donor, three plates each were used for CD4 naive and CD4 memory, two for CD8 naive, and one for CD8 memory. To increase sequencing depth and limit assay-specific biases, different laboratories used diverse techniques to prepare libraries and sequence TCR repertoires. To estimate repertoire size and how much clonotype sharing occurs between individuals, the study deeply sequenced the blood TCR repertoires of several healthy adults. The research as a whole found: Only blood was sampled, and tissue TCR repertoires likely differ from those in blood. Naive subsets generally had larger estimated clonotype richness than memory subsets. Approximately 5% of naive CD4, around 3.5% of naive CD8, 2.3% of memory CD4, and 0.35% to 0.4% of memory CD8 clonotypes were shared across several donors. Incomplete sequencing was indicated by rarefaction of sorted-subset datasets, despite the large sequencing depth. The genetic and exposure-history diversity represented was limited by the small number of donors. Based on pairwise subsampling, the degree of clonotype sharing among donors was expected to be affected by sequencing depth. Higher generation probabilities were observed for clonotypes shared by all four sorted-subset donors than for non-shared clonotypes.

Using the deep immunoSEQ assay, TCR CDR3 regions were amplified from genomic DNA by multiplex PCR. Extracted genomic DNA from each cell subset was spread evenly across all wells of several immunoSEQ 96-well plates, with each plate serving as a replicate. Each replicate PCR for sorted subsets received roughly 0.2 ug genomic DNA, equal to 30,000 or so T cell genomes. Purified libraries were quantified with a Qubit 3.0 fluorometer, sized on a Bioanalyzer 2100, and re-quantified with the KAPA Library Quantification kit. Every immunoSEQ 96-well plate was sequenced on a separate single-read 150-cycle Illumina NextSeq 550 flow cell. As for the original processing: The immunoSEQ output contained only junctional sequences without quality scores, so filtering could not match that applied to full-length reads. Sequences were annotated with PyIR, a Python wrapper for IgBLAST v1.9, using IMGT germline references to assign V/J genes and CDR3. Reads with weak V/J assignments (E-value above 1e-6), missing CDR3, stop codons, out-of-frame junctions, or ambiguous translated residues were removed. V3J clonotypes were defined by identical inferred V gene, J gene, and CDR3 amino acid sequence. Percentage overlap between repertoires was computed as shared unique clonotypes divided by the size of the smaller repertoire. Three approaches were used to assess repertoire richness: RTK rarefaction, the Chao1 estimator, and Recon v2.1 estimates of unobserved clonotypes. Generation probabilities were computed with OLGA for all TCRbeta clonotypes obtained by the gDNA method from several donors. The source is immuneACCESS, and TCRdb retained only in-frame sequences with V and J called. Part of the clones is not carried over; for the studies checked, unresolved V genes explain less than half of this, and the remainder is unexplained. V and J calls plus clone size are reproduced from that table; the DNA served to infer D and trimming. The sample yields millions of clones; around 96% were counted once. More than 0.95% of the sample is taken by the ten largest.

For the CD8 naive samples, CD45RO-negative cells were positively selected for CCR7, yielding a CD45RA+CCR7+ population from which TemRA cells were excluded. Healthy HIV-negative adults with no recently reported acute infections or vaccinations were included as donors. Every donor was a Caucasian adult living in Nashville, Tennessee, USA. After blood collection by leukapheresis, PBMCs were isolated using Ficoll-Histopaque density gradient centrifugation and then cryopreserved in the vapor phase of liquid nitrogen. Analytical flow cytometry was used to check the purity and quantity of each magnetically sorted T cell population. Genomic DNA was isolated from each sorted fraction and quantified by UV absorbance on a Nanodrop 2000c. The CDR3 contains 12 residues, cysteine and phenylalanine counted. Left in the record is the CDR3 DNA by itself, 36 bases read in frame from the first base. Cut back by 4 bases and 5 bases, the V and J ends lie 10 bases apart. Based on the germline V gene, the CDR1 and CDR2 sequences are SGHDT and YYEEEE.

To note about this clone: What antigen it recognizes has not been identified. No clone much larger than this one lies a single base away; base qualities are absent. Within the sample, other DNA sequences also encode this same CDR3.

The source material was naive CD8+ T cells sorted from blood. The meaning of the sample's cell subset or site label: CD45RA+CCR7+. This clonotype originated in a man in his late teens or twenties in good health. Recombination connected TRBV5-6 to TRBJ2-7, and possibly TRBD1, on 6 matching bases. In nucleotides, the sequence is TGTGCCAGCAGCCTGGGGGCCCACGAGCAGTACTTC. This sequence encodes CASSLGAHEQYF.